These 19 T cell receptor beta chains were sequenced from one sample in a study of CD8 T cells in ankylosing spondylitis. TCRdb itself ran the 5' RACE reads through MiXCR, one entry per CDR3 protein. The sample carries 250,000 to 400,000 distinct CDR3 sequences, around a tenth recorded once. The sample was blood, either unsorted or a sorted T cell fraction (not recorded which). The origin of the receptors is a female donor with ankylosing spondylitis or in good health (not recorded which).

This sequence joins TRBV5-6 and TRBJ2-6; D is ambiguous. The germline gives CDR1 SGHDT, CDR2 YYEEEE. The CDR3 contains 15 residues. Trimming cost V 2 bases and J 0 bases, with 6 bases left between them. In DNA form, the CDR3 reads TGTGCCAGCAGCTTCCCCCCCTCTGGGGCCAACGTCCTGACTTTC. This gives the protein CASSFPPSGANVLTF. The variable domain in full, completed from reference TRBV5-6 and TRBJ2-6, reads DAGVTQSPTHLIKTRGQQVTLRCSPKSGHDTVSWYQQALGQGPQFIFQYYEEEERQRGNFPDRFSGHQFPNYSSELNVNALLLGDSALYLCASSFPPSGANVLTFGAGSRLTVL.

V and J are TRBV20-1 and TRBJ2-5, with D perhaps TRBD2 (5 bases). Germline CDR1 reads DFQATT; CDR2 reads SNEGSKA (reference sequence). V lost 7 bases to trimming and J lost 5 bases, with 14 bases between them. The CDR3 runs to 12 residues. The CDR3 loop reads CSVKPGGETQYF. The CDR3 DNA sequence: TGCAGTGTCAAGCCAGGCGGGGAGACCCAGTACTTC.

This clonotype occurred many times. CDR3 region: CSARDIQRLYNEQFF. CDR3 DNA sequence: TGCAGTGCTAGAGATATACAGCGGTTATACAATGAGCAGTTCTTC. The rearrangement uses TRBV20-1 and TRBJ2-1; a weak D match, TRBD2 (5 bases). The germline gives CDR1 DFQATT, CDR2 SNEGSKA (reference sequence). This CDR3 spans 15 amino acids. Trimming took 0 bases from V and 4 from J, leaving 13 bases between them.

This clonotype was observed at least ten times. V gene TRBV10-3 combines with J gene TRBJ2-3; TRBD2 aligns across 9 bases. The ends lost 3 bases at V and 0 bases at J; junction bases unmatched: 7. Germline CDR1 is ENHRY and CDR2 is SYGVKD. This CDR3 is 17 amino acids long. This CDR3 reads CAISEGSGRGSTDTQYF. The CDR3 DNA reads TGTGCCATCAGTGAAGGTAGCGGGAGAGGGAGCACAGATACGCAGTATTTT.

This clonotype was seen a handful of times. The J gene is TRBJ2-3, the V gene TRBV24-1; a weak D match, TRBD1 (5 bases). V dropped 5 bases and J dropped 9 bases, with 14 bases sitting between them. The CDR3 is made up of 13 amino acids. Germline V CDR1 and CDR2: KGHDR, SFDVKD. The CDR3 loop is CATSAPGAATQYF. The CDR3 DNA is TGTGCCACCAGTGCCCCTGGGGCGGCAACGCAGTATTTT.

This clonotype was seen many times. The gene calls are TRBV7-9 and TRBJ2-7; TRBD1 might be the D (6 bases). CDR3 length: 14 amino acids. Deletions cut 4 bases from V and 3 bases from J, with 13 bases between. Looked up from germline, CDR1 is SEHNR and CDR2 is FQNEAQ (reference sequence). The CDR3 loop reads CASSSTGPNYEQYF. CDR3 bases: TGTGCCAGCAGCTCCACAGGGCCCAACTACGAGCAGTACTTC.

Turning to this clonotype: A read error may be the cause here, since a much bigger clone is one base away. CDR3 bases: TGTGCCAGCAGCGTGACAGGTTCCGGGTGTTCACCCCTCCACTTT. Residues: CASSVTGSGCSPLHF. The V and J genes are TRBV7-8 and TRBJ1-6; D perhaps matches TRBD1 (6 bases). There are 15 residues in the CDR3. The V gene's germline CDR1 is SGHVS and CDR2 FQNEAQ. Trimming took off 5 bases at V and 9 bases at J, with 17 bases between the two ends. Full variable domain (rest looked up from reference TRBV7-8 and TRBJ1-6): GAGVSQSPRYKVAKRGQDVALRCDPISGHVSLFWYQQALGQGPEFLTYFQNEAQLDKSGLPSDRFFAERPEGSVSTLKIQRTQQEDSAVYLCASSVTGSGCSPLHFGNGTRLTVT.

V gene TRBV5-1 combines with J gene TRBJ2-5, with D unclear. Germline CDR1 reads SGHRS; CDR2 reads YFSETQ. V dropped 2 bases and J dropped 2 bases, with 10 bases sitting between them. The CDR3 consists of 14 residues. The CDR3 nucleotides read TGCGCCAGCAGCTTTCAATACGGGCAAGAGACCCAGTACTTC. This codes for CASSFQYGQETQYF.

The chain combines TRBV7-8 with TRBJ1-1, with D tentatively TRBD1 (6 bases). Germline-derived CDR1 and CDR2 are SGHVS and FQNEAQ. The V end lost 6 bases, the J end lost 3 bases, and 11 bases lay between the germline ends. The CDR3 has 13 residues. DNA for the CDR3: TGTGCCAGCAGGAAGGGGGAATACACTGAAGCTTTCTTT. It encodes CASRKGEYTEAFF.

The V gene is TRBV20-1, the J gene TRBJ2-3; tentatively, D is TRBD2 (5 bases). This CDR3 comprises 12 residues. The V end was cut by 0 bases, the J end by 6 bases, with 7 bases between. Germline V lookup: CDR1 DFQATT, CDR2 SNEGSKA (reference sequence). CDR3 protein: CSAREGGDTQYF. CDR3 DNA sequence: TGCAGTGCTAGAGAGGGCGGGGATACGCAGTATTTT.

This clonotype was counted many times. V and J are TRBV6-5 and TRBJ1-5; D is perhaps TRBD1 (5 bases). Per the germline V gene, CDR1 is MNHEY and CDR2 is SVGAGI. The length of the CDR3 is 14 residues. Deletions cut 4 bases from V and 8 bases from J, with 15 bases between. CDR3 loop: CASSLQGVWEPQHF. CDR3 bases: TGTGCCAGCAGTTTGCAGGGTGTCTGGGAGCCCCAGCATTTT.

Many counts were recorded for this clonotype. J is TRBJ2-7 and V is TRBV5-1; 12 bases map to TRBD2. Germline CDR1 is SGHRS and CDR2 is YFSETQ. The V gene end was trimmed by 1 base and the J gene end by 5 bases; junction bases not matched to a gene: 7. The CDR3 contains 16 residues. The CDR3 loop reads CASSLSASGGANEQYF. The CDR3 region has the DNA TGCGCCAGCAGCTTGTCGGCTAGCGGGGGGGCTAACGAGCAGTACTTC.

This clonotype has at least ten counts. The J gene is TRBJ2-5, the V gene TRBV20-1, with D unresolved. The V gene's germline CDR1 is DFQATT and CDR2 SNEGSKA (reference sequence). V was trimmed by 5 bases and J by 0 bases, leaving 10 bases between them. This CDR3 comprises 13 residues. The CDR3 loop reads CSAPKGYQETQYF. The CDR3 DNA is TGCAGTGCTCCGAAAGGGTACCAAGAGACCCAGTACTTC.

The rearrangement uses TRBV7-9 and TRBJ1-1, with D possibly being TRBD1 (6 bases). Germline lookup yields CDR1 SEHNR and CDR2 FQNEAQ (reference sequence). The CDR3 loop spans 13 amino acids. V gave up 5 bases and J gave up 4 bases, with 11 bases separating them. CDR3 sequence: CASSQQGATEAFF. The CDR3 DNA reads as TGTGCCAGCAGCCAACAGGGAGCCACTGAAGCTTTCTTT.

This clonotype was picked up many times. This chain connects TRBV20-1 to TRBJ1-5, with 8 bases that match TRBD1. CDR1 is DFQATT and CDR2 is SNEGSKA in the germline V gene (reference sequence). J lost 4 bases, V lost 6 bases, and 2 bases had no gene match. The CDR3 length is 12 residues. The CDR3 protein is CSARQGNQPQHF. The CDR3, as DNA: TGCAGTGCACGACAGGGGAATCAGCCCCAGCATTTT.

This clonotype was observed many times. The chain employs TRBV20-1 and TRBJ2-1; 11 bases map to TRBD2. V trimming: 5 bases; J trimming: 5 bases; junction bases outside the gene matches: 2. The V gene's germline CDR1 is DFQATT and CDR2 SNEGSKA (reference sequence). CDR3 length: 13 residues. CDR3 nucleotides: TGCAGTGCTGGACTAGCGGGTCACAATGAGCAGTTCTTC. Translated, it gives CSAGLAGHNEQFF.

This clonotype has a count of ten or more. The rearrangement uses TRBV20-1 and TRBJ1-1; 11 nucleotides line up with TRBD1. CDR3 length: 15 residues. The V gene end was trimmed by 3 bases and the J gene end by 4 bases; junction bases not matched to a gene: 7. Germline V gene lookup returns CDR1 DFQATT and CDR2 SNEGSKA (reference sequence). The CDR3, as DNA: TGCAGTGCTAGGGCGAGGGACAGGGGGTCCACTGAAGCTTTCTTT. It yields the protein CSARARDRGSTEAFF.

This clonotype was seen once. CDR3: CASSSQGPGRGLGNIQYF. The DNA of the CDR3 is TGCGCCAGCAGCTCGCAGGGACCGGGACGGGGGTTGGGAAACATTCAGTACTTC. This chain connects TRBV5-1 to TRBJ2-4; tentatively, D is TRBD2 (6 bases). From germline, CDR1 is SGHRS and CDR2 YFSETQ. The V and J ends lost 3 bases and 6 bases respectively, with 25 bases between them. There are 18 residues in the CDR3.

CDR3 in amino acids: CASSPASRGDGTDTQYF. DNA for the CDR3: TGCGCCAGCAGCCCAGCCAGCAGGGGAGATGGCACAGATACGCAGTATTTT. J is TRBJ2-3 and V is TRBV5-1; D perhaps matches TRBD1 (6 bases). Trimming removed 4 bases from V and 1 base from J, with 19 bases in between. The length of the CDR3 is 17 residues. Looked up from germline, CDR1 is SGHRS and CDR2 is YFSETQ.